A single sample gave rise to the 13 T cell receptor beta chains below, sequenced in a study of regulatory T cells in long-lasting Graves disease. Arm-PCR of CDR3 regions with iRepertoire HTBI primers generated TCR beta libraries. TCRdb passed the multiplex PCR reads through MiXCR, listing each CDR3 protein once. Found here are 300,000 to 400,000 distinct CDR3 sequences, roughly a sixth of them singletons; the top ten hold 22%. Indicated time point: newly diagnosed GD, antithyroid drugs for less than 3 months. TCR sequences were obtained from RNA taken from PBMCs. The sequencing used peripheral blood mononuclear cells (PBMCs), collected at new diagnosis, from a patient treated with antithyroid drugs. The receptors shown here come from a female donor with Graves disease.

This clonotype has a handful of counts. The CDR3 nucleotides read TGTGCCAGCAGTTTCGACAGGGGATACGATACGCAGTATTTT. Translation gives CASSFDRGYDTQYF. The chain joins TRBV12-3 or TRBV12-4 to TRBJ2-3; 8 positions agree with TRBD1. The V and J ends lost 3 bases and 6 bases, in that order; junction bases with no gene match: 5. The CDR3 has 14 residues.

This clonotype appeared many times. For the CDR3, the DNA is TGTGCCAGCAGTTGGGGGGTTGGCTACACCTTC. This translates into CASSWGVGYTF. The gene calls are TRBV6-5 and TRBJ1-2; D possibly corresponds to TRBD1 (5 bases). This CDR3 spans 11 amino acids. Trimming took off 4 bases at V and 7 bases at J, with 7 bases between the two ends. The V gene's germline CDR1 is MNHEY and CDR2 SVGAGI.

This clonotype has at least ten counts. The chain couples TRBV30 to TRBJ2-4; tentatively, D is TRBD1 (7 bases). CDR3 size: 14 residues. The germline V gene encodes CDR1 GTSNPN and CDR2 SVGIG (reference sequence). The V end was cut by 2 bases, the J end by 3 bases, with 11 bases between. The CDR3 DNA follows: TGTGCCTGGAGTCCTCAGGGGGGCAAAAACATTCAGTACTTC. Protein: CAWSPQGGKNIQYF.

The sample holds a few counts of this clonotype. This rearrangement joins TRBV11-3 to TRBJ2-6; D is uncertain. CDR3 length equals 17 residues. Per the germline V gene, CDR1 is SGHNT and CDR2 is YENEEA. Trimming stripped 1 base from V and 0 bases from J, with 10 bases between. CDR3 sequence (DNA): TGTGCCAGCAGCTTAGGGACCTTGAGCTCTGGGGCCAACGTCCTGACTTTC. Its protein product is CASSLGTLSSGANVLTF. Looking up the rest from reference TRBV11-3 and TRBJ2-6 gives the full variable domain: EAGVVQSPRYKIIEKKQPVAFWCNPISGHNTLYWYLQNLGQGPELLIRYENEEAVDDSQLPKDRFSAERLKGVDSTLKIQPAELGDSAVYLCASSLGTLSSGANVLTFGAGSRLTVL.

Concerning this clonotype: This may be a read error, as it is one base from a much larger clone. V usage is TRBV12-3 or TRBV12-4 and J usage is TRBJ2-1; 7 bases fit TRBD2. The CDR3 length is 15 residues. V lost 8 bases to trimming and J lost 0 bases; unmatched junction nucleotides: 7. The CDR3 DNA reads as TGTGCCAGCGGAAATAGCGGGTCCTCCTACAATGAGCAGTTCTTC. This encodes CASGNSGSSYNEQFF.

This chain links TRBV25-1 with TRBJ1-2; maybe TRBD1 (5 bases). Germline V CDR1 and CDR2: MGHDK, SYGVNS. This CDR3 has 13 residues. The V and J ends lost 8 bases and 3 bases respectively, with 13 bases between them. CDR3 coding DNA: TGTGCCAGCTCGTGGGACTTCTACTATGGCTACACCTTC. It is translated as CASSWDFYYGYTF.

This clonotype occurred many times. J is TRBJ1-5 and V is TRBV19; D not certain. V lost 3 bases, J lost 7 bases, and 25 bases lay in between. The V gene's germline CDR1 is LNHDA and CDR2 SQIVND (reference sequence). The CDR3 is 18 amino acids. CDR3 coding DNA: TGTGCCAGTAGTATGTGGTCCGGAATGGGAGGTGGACGACAGCCCCAGCATTTT. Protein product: CASSMWSGMGGGRQPQHF.

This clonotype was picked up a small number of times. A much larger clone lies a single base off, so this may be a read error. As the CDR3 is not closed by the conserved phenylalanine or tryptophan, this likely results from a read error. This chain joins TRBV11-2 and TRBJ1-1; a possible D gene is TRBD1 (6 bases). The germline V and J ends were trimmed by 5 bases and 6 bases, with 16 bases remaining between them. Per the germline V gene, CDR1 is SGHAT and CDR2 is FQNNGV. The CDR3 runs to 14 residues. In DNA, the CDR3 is TGTGCCAGCAGCAGCGATCAGGGGTCCCCTGAAGCTTTCCTT. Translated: CASSSDQGSPEAFL.

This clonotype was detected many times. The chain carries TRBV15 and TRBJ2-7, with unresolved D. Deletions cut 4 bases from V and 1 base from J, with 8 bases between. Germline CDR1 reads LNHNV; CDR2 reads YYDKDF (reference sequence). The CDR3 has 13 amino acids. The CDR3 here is CATSTGTSYEQYF. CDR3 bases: TGTGCCACCAGCACTGGAACTTCCTACGAGCAGTACTTC.

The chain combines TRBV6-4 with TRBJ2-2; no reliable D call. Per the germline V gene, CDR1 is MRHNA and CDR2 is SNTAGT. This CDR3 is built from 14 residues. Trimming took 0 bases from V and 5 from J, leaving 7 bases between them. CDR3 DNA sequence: TGTGCCAGCAGTGACTCTCACCAGACCGGGGAGCTGTTTTTT. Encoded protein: CASSDSHQTGELFF.

CDR3 DNA sequence: TGTGCCAGTAATGGGGTACCCGGGTCTAACTATGGCTACACCTTC. This codes for CASNGVPGSNYGYTF. This chain joins TRBV19 and TRBJ1-2, with unresolved D. Deletions cut 7 bases from V and 0 bases from J, with 15 bases between. Germline values: CDR1 LNHDA, CDR2 SQIVND (reference sequence). The CDR3 spans 15 residues.

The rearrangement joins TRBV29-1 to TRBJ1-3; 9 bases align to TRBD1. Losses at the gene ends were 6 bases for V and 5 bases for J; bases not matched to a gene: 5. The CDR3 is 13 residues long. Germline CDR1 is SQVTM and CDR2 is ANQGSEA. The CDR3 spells CSVRTGARNTIYF. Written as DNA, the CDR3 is TGCAGCGTCCGGACAGGGGCGCGAAACACCATATATTTT.

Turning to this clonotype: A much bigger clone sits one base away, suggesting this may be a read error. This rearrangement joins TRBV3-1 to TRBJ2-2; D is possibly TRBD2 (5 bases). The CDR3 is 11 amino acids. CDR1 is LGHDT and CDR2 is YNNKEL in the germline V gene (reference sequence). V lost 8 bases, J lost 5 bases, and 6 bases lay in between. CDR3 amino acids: CASGGTGELFF. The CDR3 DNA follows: TGTGCCAGCGGCGGGACCGGGGAGCTGTTTTTT.